The 18 T cell receptor beta chains below come from one sample, sequenced in a study of T-cell memory formation after mild COVID-19. One entry per CDR3 protein, called by TCRdb with MiXCR from the 5' RACE reads. This sample has over 450,000 distinct CDR3 sequences; about 20% occur once, and the top ten carry approximately 12%. Input material: PBMCs or a T cell subset sorted from them (not recorded which). Receptor source: an adult woman who had mild COVID-19 (a few samples of this study predate the infection). Cell type and time point are not known.

The gene calls are TRBV25-1 and TRBJ1-1; 10 bases match TRBD1. The germline V gene has CDR1 MGHDK and CDR2 SYGVNS. The trim removed 3 bases at V and 4 bases at J, leaving 2 bases unmatched. The CDR3 runs 14 residues. CDR3 region: CASSETGGLTEAFF. CDR3 DNA: TGTGCCAGCAGTGAGACAGGGGGCCTCACTGAAGCTTTCTTT.

This clonotype has a handful of counts. The chain is built from TRBV6-5 and TRBJ2-7; D is unresolved. Germline CDR1 reads MNHEY; CDR2 reads SVGAGI. Trimming cost V 5 bases and J 3 bases, with 8 bases left between them. This CDR3 has 12 residues. CDR3 region: CASSLNYYEQYF. As DNA, the CDR3 is TGTGCCAGCAGTCTCAACTACTACGAGCAGTACTTC.

This clonotype was detected a few times. The rearrangement links TRBV4-1 to TRBJ2-3, with 14 bases lining up with TRBD2. V dropped 3 bases and J dropped 2; count of bases not matched to a gene: 7. This CDR3 has 18 residues. Germline CDR1 and CDR2: MGHRA and YSYEKL. For the CDR3, the DNA is TGCGCCAGCAGCCATTCCGGACTAGCGGGGGGCGACACAGATACGCAGTATTTT. This gives the protein CASSHSGLAGGDTDTQYF.

This clonotype was found a few times. The gene calls are TRBV10-3 and TRBJ2-3; TRBD2 matches 8 bases. Germline trimming cut 7 bases from V and 1 base from J; bases unmatched to any gene: 7. CDR3 length equals 15 residues. Per germline, CDR1 ENHRY and CDR2 SYGVKD. In DNA, the CDR3 is TGTGCCATCACCCAGCGGGAGAGAGGCACAGATACGCAGTATTTT. Encoded protein: CAITQRERGTDTQYF.

The sample holds a few counts of this clonotype. The rearrangement uses TRBV3-1 and TRBJ2-2; TRBD2 agrees at 13 bases. Germline V gene data show CDR1 as LGHDT and CDR2 as YNNKEL (reference sequence). V was pared by 4 bases and J by 6 bases, with 2 bases of the junction left unmatched. The CDR3 has 15 residues. DNA for the CDR3: TGTGCCAGCAGCCTCGGACTAGCGGGAGCCGGGGAGCTGTTTTTT. Translated: CASSLGLAGAGELFF.

This chain joins TRBV7-2 and TRBJ2-1; TRBD1 agrees at 8 bases. The germline CDR1 and CDR2 sequences are SGHTA and FQGNSA. The length of the CDR3 is 15 residues. The trim removed 5 bases at V and 10 bases at J, leaving 13 bases unmatched. The CDR3 DNA follows: TGTGCCAGCAGCCACCCGACAGGGGAGAACCGCGAGCAGTTCTTC. Protein product: CASSHPTGENREQFF.

This clonotype was seen a handful of times. The V call is TRBV12-3 or TRBV12-4, the J call TRBJ2-2, with 9 bases matching TRBD1. The J segment lost 0 bases and the V segment lost 7 bases, leaving 3 bases of the junction unmatched. This CDR3 is 15 amino acids long. The CDR3 loop reads CASIRQGANTGELFF. DNA of the CDR3: TGTGCCAGCATCCGACAGGGGGCGAACACCGGGGAGCTGTTTTTT.

The V gene is TRBV10-3, the J gene TRBJ2-7; D remains unclear. V was shortened by 3 bases and J by 6 bases, with 15 bases between the two germline ends. The CDR3 totals 14 residues. The germline V gene encodes CDR1 ENHRY and CDR2 SYGVKD. CDR3 residues: CAISESGPTAEQYF. CDR3 in DNA: TGTGCCATCAGTGAATCCGGGCCGACGGCCGAGCAGTACTTC.

This clonotype was seen a handful of times. The DNA for the CDR3 is TGTGCCACCAGTGATCGGGGGATCTCCTACAATGAGCAGTTCTTC. Encoded protein: CATSDRGISYNEQFF. The chain uses TRBV24-1 and TRBJ2-1; D may be TRBD2 (6 bases). The germline CDR1 and CDR2 sequences are KGHDR and SFDVKD. The V end was cut by 3 bases, the J end by 0 bases, with 8 bases between. CDR3 length: 15 residues.

This clonotype was observed a few times. V gene TRBV28 combines with J gene TRBJ1-1; a possible D gene is TRBD1 (5 bases). Trimming left V 10 bases short and J 2 bases short, with 17 bases between. In germline, CDR1 is MDHEN, CDR2 SYDVKM. This CDR3 contains 14 residues. The CDR3 DNA sequence: TGTGCCACAACTCTTAGACAGATCAACACTGAAGCTTTCTTT. This encodes CATTLRQINTEAFF. Using reference TRBV28 and TRBJ1-1 for the parts outside the CDR3, the full variable domain is DVKVTQSSRYLVKRTGEKVFLECVQDMDHENMFWYRQDPGLGLRLIYFSYDVKMKEKGDIPEGYSVSREKKERFSLILESASTNQTSMYLCATTLRQINTEAFFGQGTRLTVV.

The CDR3 region has the DNA TGTGCCAGCAGCTTACAGCGGGTTTGGCACACTGAAGCTTTCTTT. It codes for CASSLQRVWHTEAFF. The chain combines TRBV7-3 with TRBJ1-1; D is unclear. With 2 bases removed from V and 3 bases from J, the gap between germline ends came to 13 bases. This CDR3 region has 15 residues. Germline V gene data show CDR1 as SGHTA and CDR2 as FQGTGA.

This clonotype appeared a few times. The chain combines TRBV10-3 with TRBJ2-2; the D is unclear. The germline V and J ends were trimmed by 0 bases and 1 base, with 9 bases remaining between them. Per the germline V gene, CDR1 is ENHRY and CDR2 is SYGVKD. This CDR3 comprises 16 residues. The DNA of the CDR3 is TGTGCCATCAGTGAGTCGAAGGGCCTGAACACCGGGGAGCTGTTTTTT. As protein: CAISESKGLNTGELFF.

The chain combines TRBV4-2 with TRBJ1-5; weak D call: TRBD1 (5 bases). V shed 4 bases and J shed 8 bases, with 12 bases lying between them. Germline lookup yields CDR1 LGHNA and CDR2 YNFKEQ. The CDR3 loop spans 13 amino acids. CDR3 DNA sequence: TGTGCCAGCAGCCCAAAAAGCAGGGAGCCCCAGCATTTT. Its protein product is CASSPKSREPQHF.

This clonotype occurred a few times. V usage is TRBV4-3 and J usage is TRBJ1-6, with D hard to call. Germline assignment: CDR1 LGHNA and CDR2 YSLEER. Between the trimmed V and J ends, which lost 0 bases and 4 bases, there was a span of 7 bases. This CDR3 comprises 15 residues. This chain's CDR3 is CASSQDISYNSPLHF. The CDR3 nucleotides are TGCGCCAGCAGCCAAGATATCTCTTATAATTCACCCCTCCACTTT.

This clonotype was seen a few times. V is TRBV27 and J is TRBJ1-2; no definite D call. CDR1 and CDR2 (germline): MNHEY, SMNVEV (reference sequence). CDR3 size: 13 residues. The germline V and J ends were trimmed by 2 bases and 1 base, with 5 bases remaining between them. CDR3 amino acids: CASSLRSNYGYTF. The CDR3, as DNA: TGTGCCAGCAGTTTACGCAGTAACTATGGCTACACCTTC.

The rearrangement uses TRBV27 and TRBJ1-2; TRBD1 matches at 7 bases. CDR1 MNHEY and CDR2 SMNVEV come from the germline V gene (reference sequence). CDR3 length: 13 residues. V lost 3 bases, J lost 6 bases, and 4 bases stayed unmatched. For the CDR3, the DNA is TGTGCCAGCAGTTTGACAGGGAGAGATGGCTACACCTTC. Amino acids: CASSLTGRDGYTF.

This clonotype has a handful of counts. The chain employs TRBV6-5 and TRBJ2-2; TRBD1 might be the D (6 bases). The germline gives CDR1 MNHEY, CDR2 SVGAGI. The ends were cut back, 0 bases at V and 5 bases at J, with 16 bases in the middle. The CDR3 runs to 17 residues. The CDR3 here is CASSYSGAGDVTGELFF. The CDR3, as DNA: TGTGCCAGCAGTTACTCAGGGGCAGGGGATGTGACCGGGGAGCTGTTTTTT.

The chain links TRBV12-3 or TRBV12-4 to TRBJ1-1, with 9 bases identical to TRBD1. Trimming took 1 base from V and 0 from J; bases not matched to a gene: 3. This CDR3 is 16 amino acids long. The CDR3 sequence is CASSLGTGVLNTEAFF. For the CDR3, the DNA is TGTGCCAGCAGTTTAGGGACAGGGGTCTTGAACACTGAAGCTTTCTTT.